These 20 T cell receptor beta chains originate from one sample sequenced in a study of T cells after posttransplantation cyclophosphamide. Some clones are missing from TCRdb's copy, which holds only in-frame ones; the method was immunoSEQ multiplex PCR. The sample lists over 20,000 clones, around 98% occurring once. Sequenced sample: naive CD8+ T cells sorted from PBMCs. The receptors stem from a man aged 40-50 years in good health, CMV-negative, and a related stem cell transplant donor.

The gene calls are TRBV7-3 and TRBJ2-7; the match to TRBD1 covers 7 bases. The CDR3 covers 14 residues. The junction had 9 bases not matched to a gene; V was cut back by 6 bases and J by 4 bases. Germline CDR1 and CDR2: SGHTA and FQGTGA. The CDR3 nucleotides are TGTGCCAGCAGTCCGACAGGGAGTATTTACGAGCAGTACTTC. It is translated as CASSPTGSIYEQYF.

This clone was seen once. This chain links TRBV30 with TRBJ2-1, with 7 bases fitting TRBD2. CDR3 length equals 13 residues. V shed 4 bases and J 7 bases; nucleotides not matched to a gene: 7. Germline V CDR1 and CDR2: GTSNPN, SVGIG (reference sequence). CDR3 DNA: TGTGCCTGGATCGGCGGGAGTCAAAATGAGCAGTTCTTC. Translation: CAWIGGSQNEQFF.

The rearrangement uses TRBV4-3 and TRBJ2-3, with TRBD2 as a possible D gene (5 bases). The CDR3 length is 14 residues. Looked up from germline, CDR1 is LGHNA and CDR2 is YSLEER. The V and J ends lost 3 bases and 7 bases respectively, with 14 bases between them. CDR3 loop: CASSHPLTGNTQYF. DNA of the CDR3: TGCGCCAGCAGCCATCCTCTGACGGGGAATACGCAGTATTTT.

The CDR3 loop is CASSQGWAGSYEQYF. The CDR3 DNA reads as TGCGCCAGCAGCCAAGGCTGGGCCGGGAGCTACGAGCAGTACTTC. The rearrangement joins TRBV4-3 to TRBJ2-7, with D possibly TRBD2 on 6 matching bases. Germline V gene data show CDR1 as LGHNA and CDR2 as YSLEER. V was clipped by 1 base and J by 3 bases, with 13 bases between them. The CDR3 extends over 15 amino acids.

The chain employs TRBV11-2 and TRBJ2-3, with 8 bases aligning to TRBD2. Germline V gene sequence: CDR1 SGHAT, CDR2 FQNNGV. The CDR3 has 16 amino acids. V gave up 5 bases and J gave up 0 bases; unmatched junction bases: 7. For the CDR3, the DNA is TGTGCCAGCAGCGACGGACTAGCCTCTAGCACAGATACGCAGTATTTT. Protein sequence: CASSDGLASSTDTQYF.

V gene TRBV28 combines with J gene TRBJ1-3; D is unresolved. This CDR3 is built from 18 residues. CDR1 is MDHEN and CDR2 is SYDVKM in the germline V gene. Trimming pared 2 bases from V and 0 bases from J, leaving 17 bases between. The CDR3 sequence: CASSLKSTRILSGNTIYF. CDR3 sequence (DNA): TGTGCCAGCAGTTTAAAATCAACCAGAATCCTCTCTGGAAACACCATATATTTT.

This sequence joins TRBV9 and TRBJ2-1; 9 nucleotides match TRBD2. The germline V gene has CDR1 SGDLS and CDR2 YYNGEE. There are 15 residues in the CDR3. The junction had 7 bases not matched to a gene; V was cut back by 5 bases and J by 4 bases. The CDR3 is CASSAGTSSYNEQFF. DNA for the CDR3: TGTGCCAGCAGTGCCGGGACTAGCAGTTACAATGAGCAGTTCTTC.

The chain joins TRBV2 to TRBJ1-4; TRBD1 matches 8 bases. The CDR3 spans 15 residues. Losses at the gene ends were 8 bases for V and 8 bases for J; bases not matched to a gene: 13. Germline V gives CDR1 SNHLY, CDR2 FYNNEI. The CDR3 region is CASSRGTGGIEKLFF. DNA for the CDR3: TGTGCCAGCTCTCGTGGCACAGGGGGAATAGAAAAACTGTTTTTT.

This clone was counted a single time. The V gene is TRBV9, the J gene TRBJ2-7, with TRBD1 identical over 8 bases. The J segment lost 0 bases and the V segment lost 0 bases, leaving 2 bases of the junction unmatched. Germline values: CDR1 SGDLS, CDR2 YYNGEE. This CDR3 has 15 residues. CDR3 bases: TGTGCCAGCAGCGTAGGACAGGGGCTCTCCTACGAGCAGTACTTC. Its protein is CASSVGQGLSYEQYF.

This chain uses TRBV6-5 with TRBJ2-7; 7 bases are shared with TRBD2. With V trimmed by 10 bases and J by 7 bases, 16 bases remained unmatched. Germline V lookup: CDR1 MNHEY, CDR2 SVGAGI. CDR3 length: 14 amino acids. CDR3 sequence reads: CATEAGRELGEQYF. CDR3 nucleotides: TGTGCCACCGAGGCGGGGCGGGAGTTGGGAGAGCAGTACTTC.

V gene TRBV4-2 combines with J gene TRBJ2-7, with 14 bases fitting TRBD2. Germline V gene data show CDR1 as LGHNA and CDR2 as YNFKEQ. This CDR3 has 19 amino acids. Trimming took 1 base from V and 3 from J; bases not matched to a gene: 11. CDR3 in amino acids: CASSQGRYRTSGRIYEQYF. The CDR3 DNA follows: TGTGCCAGCAGCCAAGGTCGTTATAGGACTAGCGGGAGGATCTACGAGCAGTACTTC.

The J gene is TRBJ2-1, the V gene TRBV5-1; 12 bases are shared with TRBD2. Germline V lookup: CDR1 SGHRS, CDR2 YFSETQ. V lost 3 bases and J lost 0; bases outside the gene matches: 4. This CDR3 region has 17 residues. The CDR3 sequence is CASSSGLAGSSYNEQFF. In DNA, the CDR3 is TGCGCCAGCAGCTCCGGACTAGCGGGAAGCTCCTACAATGAGCAGTTCTTC.

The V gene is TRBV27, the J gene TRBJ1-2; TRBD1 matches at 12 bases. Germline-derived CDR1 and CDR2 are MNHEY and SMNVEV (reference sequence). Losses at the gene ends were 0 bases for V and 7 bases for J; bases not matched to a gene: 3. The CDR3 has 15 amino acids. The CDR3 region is CASSLSGQGAGGYTF. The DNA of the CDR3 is TGTGCCAGCAGTTTATCGGGACAGGGGGCGGGTGGCTACACCTTC.

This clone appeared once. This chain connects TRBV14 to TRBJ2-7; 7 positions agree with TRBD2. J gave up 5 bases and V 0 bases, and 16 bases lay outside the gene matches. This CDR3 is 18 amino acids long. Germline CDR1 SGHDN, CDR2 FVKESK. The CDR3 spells CASSQDSQAGSLRDEQYF. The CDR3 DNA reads TGTGCCAGCAGCCAAGATTCTCAAGCGGGGTCCCTTAGAGACGAGCAGTACTTC. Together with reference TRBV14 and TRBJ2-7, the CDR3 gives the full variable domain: EAGVTQFPSHSVIEKGQTVTLRCDPISGHDNLYWYRRVMGKEIKFLLHFVKESKQDESGMPNNRFLAERTGGTYSTLKVQPAELEDSGVYFCASSQDSQAGSLRDEQYFGPGTRLTVT.

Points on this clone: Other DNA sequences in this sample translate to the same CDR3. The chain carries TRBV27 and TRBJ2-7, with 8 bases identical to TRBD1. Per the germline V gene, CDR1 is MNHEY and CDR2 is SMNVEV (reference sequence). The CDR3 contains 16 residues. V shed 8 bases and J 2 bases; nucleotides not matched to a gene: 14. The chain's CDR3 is CASRGAGGRVPYEQYF. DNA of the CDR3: TGTGCCAGCCGGGGAGCAGGGGGCAGAGTACCCTACGAGCAGTACTTC.

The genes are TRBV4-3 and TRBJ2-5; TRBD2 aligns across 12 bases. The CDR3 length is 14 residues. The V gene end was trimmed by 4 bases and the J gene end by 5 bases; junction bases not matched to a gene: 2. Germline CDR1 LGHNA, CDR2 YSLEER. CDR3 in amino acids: CASSPTSGSETQYF. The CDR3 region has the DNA TGCGCCAGCAGCCCGACTAGCGGGAGCGAGACCCAGTACTTC.

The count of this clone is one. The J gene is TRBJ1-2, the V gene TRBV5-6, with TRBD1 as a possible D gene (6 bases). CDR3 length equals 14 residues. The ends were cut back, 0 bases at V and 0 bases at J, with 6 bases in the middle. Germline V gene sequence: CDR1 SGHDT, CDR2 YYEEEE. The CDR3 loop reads CASSLAGANYGYTF. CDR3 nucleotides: TGTGCCAGCAGCTTGGCAGGGGCTAACTATGGCTACACCTTC.

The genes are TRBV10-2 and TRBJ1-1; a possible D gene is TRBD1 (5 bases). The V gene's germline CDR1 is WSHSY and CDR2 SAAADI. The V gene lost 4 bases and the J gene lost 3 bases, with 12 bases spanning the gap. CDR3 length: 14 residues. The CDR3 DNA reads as TGCGCCAGCAGTGGATCGGGGGTTGACACTGAAGCTTTCTTT. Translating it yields CASSGSGVDTEAFF.

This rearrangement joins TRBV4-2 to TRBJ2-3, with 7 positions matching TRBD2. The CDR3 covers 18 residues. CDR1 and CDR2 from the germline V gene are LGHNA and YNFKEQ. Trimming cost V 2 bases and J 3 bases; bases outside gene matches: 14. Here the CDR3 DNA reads TGTGCCAGCAGCCAACAACGGGAGGCCGGGGCGCGAACAGATACGCAGTATTTT. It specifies CASSQQREAGARTDTQYF.

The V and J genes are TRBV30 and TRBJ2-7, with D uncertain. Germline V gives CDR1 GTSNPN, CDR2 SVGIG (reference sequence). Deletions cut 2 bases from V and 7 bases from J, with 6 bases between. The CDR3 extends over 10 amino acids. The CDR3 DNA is TGTGCCTGGAGTATGGAGGAGCAGTACTTC. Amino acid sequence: CAWSMEEQYF.